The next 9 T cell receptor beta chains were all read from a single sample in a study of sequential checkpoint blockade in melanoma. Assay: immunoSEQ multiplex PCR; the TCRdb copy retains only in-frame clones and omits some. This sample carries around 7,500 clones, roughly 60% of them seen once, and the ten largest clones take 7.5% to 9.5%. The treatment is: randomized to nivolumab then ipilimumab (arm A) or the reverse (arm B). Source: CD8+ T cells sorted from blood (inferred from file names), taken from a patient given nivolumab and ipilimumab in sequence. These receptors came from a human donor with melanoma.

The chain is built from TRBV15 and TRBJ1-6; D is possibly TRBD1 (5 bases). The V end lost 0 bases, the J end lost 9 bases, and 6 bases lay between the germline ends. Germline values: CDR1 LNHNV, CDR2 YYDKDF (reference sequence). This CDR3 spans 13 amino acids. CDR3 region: CATSRDDSSPLHF. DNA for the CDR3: TGTGCCACCAGCAGAGATGACAGTTCACCCCTCCACTTT.

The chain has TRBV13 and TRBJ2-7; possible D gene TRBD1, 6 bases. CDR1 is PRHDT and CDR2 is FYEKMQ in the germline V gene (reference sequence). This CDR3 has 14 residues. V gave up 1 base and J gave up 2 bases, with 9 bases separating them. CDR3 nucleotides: TGTGCCAGCAGCTTAGTACAGGGCCCCTACGAGCAGTACTTC. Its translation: CASSLVQGPYEQYF.

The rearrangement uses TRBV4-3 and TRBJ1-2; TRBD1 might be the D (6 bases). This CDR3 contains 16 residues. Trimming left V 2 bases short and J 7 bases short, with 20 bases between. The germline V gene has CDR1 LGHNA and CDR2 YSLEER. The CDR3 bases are TGCGCCAGCAGCCAATTCGAGGGCGGGGGCGCAGGTGGCTACACCTTC. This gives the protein CASSQFEGGGAGGYTF.

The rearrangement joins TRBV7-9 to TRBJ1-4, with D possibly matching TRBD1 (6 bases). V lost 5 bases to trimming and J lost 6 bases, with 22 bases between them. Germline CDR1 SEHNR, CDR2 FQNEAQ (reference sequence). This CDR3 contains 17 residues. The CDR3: CASSPVGGPPGDEKLFF. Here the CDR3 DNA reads TGTGCCAGCAGCCCAGTCGGGGGGCCCCCAGGGGATGAAAAACTGTTTTTT.

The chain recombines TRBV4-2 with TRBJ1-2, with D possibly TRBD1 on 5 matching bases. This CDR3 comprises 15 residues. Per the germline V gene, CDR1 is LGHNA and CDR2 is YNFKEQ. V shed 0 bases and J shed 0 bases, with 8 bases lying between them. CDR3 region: CASSQEGAANYGYTF. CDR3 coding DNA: TGTGCCAGCAGCCAAGAAGGGGCCGCTAACTATGGCTACACCTTC.

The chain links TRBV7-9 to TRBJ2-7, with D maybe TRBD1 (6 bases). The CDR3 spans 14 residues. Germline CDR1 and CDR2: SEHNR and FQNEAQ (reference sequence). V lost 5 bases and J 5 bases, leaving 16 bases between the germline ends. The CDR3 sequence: CASSPSGGEDEQYF. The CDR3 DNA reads TGTGCCAGCAGCCCAAGTGGGGGCGAGGACGAGCAGTACTTC.

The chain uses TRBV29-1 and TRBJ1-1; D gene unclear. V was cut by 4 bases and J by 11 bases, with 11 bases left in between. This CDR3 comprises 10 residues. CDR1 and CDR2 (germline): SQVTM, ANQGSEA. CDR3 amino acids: CSVVARGAFF. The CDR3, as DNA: TGCAGCGTTGTAGCCCGCGGGGCTTTCTTT.

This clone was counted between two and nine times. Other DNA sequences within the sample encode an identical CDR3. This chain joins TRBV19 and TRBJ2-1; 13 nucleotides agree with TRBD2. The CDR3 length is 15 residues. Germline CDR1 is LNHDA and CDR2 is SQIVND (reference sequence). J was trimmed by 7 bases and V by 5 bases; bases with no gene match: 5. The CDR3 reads CASSRTSGSLNEQFF. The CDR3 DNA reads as TGTGCCAGTAGTCGGACTAGCGGGAGTTTGAATGAGCAGTTCTTC.

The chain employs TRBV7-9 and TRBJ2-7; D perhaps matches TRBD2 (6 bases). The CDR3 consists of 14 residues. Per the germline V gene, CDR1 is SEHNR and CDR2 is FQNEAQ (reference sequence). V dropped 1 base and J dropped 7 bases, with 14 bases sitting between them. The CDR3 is CASSLGQGGREQYF. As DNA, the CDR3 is TGTGCCAGCAGCTTAGGCCAGGGTGGGAGGGAGCAGTACTTC.